The rows below give T cell receptor beta chains drawn from one sample of a study of CD8 T cells in Susac syndrome. Via MiXCR, TCRdb re-called the immunoSEQ multiplex PCR reads, giving one row per CDR3 protein. The sample shows approximately 210,000 distinct CDR3 sequences, about 94% of them seen only once. The sequencing input was CD4+ T cells from PBMCs. The receptor source for this set is a human donor with Susac syndrome. The CDR3 runs from the conserved cysteine through the conserved F or W.

J gene: TRBJ2-5; V gene: TRBV5-1; CDR3 protein: CASSWTSGEHQETQYF
J gene: TRBJ1-2; V gene: TRBV5-1; CDR3 protein: CASSLATQPIGYTF
J gene: TRBJ1-1; V gene: TRBV5-1; CDR3 protein: CASSSGSPGAFF
J gene: TRBJ1-1; V gene: TRBV3-1; CDR3 protein: CASSQERAEAFF
J gene: TRBJ2-2; V gene: TRBV7-7; CDR3 protein: CASSPTRLAGNTGELFF
J gene: TRBJ1-5; V gene: TRBV19; CDR3 protein: CASSTKLEPQHF
J gene: TRBJ2-7; V gene: TRBV6-2/TRBV6-3; CDR3 protein: CASSYLRTGPYEQYF
J gene: TRBJ2-2; V gene: TRBV19; CDR3 protein: CASSSDREAGELFF
J gene: TRBJ1-2; V gene: TRBV21-1; CDR3 protein: CASILQDRVNYGYTF
J gene: TRBJ1-1; V gene: TRBV12-3/TRBV12-4; CDR3 protein: CASTQNTEAFF
J gene: TRBJ2-7; V gene: TRBV20-1; CDR3 protein: CSARPATRPYEQYF
J gene: TRBJ2-5; V gene: TRBV4-2; CDR3 protein: CASSQEVAETQYF
J gene: TRBJ1-1; V gene: TRBV19; CDR3 protein: CASSMGGQPNTEAFF
J gene: TRBJ1-5; V gene: TRBV3-1; CDR3 protein: CASSHGDNSNQPQHF
J gene: TRBJ1-6; V gene: TRBV28; CDR3 protein: CASSFGGPTYNSPLHF
J gene: TRBJ1-1; V gene: TRBV19; CDR3 protein: CASKVQGVGGATEAFF
J gene: TRBJ1-6; V gene: TRBV30; CDR3 protein: CAWSVRTAEDSPLHF
J gene: TRBJ2-3; V gene: TRBV30; CDR3 protein: CAGRVAGGPLAAQYF
J gene: TRBJ2-7; V gene: TRBV9; CDR3 protein: CASSVGAGALSYEQYF
J gene: TRBJ2-3; V gene: TRBV29-1; CDR3 protein: CSVDSLGQPGGDTQYF
J gene: TRBJ2-7; V gene: TRBV20-1; CDR3 protein: CSAGPPGQGALEQYF
J gene: TRBJ1-4; V gene: TRBV11-1; CDR3 protein: CASSLARDEKLFF